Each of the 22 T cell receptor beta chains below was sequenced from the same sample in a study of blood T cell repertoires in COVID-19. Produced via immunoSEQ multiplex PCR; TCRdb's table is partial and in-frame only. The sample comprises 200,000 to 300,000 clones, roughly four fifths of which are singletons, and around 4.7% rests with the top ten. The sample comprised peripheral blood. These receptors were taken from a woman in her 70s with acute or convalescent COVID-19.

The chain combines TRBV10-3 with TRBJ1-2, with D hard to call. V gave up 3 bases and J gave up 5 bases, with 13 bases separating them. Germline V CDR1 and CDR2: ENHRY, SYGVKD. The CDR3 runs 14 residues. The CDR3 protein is CAISDRPPEYGYTF. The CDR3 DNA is TGTGCCATCAGTGATCGGCCCCCGGAGTATGGCTACACCTTC.

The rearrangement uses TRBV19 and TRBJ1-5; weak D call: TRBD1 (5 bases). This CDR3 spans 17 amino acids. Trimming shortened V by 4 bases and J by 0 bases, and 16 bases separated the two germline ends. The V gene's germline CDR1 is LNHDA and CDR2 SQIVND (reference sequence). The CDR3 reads CASSTQQVPLSNQPQHF. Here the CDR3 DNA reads TGTGCCAGTAGTACGCAACAGGTTCCCCTTAGCAATCAGCCCCAGCATTTT.

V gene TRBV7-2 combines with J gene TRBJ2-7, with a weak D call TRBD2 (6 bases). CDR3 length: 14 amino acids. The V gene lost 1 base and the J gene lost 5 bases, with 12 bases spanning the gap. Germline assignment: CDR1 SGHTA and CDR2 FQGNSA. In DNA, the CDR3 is TGTGCCAGCAGCTTAGTGGCTAGCGAGGACGAGCAGTACTTC. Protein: CASSLVASEDEQYF.

The CDR3 DNA is TGCGCCAGCAGCCACGGTGACAGGGGGCTAAAAGAGACCCAGTACTTC. Its translation: CASSHGDRGLKETQYF. The V call is TRBV4-1, the J call TRBJ2-5; 10 bases are shared with TRBD1. CDR3 length equals 16 residues. Germline V gene sequence: CDR1 MGHRA, CDR2 YSYEKL. Unmatched junction bases numbered 7, after V lost 3 bases and J lost 3 bases.

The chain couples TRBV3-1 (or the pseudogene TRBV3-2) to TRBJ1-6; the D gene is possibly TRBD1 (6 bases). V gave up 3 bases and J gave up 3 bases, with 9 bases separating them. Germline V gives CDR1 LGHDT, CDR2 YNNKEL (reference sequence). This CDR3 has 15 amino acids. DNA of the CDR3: TGTGCCAGCAGCCAGAGAGGGGGCTATAATTCACCCCTCCACTTT. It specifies CASSQRGGYNSPLHF.

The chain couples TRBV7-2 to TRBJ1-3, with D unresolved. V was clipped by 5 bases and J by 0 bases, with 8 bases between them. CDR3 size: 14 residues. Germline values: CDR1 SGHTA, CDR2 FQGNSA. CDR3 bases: TGTGCCAGCAGCGACGGGAGCTCTGGAAACACCATATATTTT. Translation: CASSDGSSGNTIYF.

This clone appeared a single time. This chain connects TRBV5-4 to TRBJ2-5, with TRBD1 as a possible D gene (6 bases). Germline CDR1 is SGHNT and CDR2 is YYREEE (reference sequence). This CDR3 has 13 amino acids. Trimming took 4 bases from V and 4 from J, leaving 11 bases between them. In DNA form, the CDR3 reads TGTGCCAGCAGCGTCCAACAGGGAGAGACCCAGTACTTC. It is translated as CASSVQQGETQYF.

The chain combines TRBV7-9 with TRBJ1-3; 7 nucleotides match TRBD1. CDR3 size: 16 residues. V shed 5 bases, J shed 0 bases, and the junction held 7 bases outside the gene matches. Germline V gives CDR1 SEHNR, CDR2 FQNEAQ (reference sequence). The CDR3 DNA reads TGTGCCAGCAGCCCCGACAGGGCCTACTCTGGAAACACCATATATTTT. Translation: CASSPDRAYSGNTIYF.

For the CDR3, the DNA is TGCGCCAGCAGCTTGGCTCCGCCTAGCTGGGAGACCCAGTACTTC. Translation gives CASSLAPPSWETQYF. The chain carries TRBV5-1 and TRBJ2-5, with D maybe TRBD2 (5 bases). Germline V CDR1 and CDR2: SGHRS, YFSETQ. CDR3 length: 15 amino acids. Trimming left V 0 bases short and J 5 bases short, with 14 bases between.

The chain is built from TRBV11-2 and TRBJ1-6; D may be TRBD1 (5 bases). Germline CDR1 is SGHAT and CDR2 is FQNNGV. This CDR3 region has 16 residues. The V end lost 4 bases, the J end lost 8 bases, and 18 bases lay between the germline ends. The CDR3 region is CASSSTYRPEDSPLHF. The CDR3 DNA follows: TGTGCCAGCAGCTCTACTTACAGGCCCGAGGATTCACCCCTCCACTTT.

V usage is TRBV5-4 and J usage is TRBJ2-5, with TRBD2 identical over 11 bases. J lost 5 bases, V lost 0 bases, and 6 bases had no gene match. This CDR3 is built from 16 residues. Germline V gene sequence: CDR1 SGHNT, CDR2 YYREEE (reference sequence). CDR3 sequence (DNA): TGTGCCAGCAGCTTGGCATTAGCGGGGGGGCACGAGACCCAGTACTTC. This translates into CASSLALAGGHETQYF.

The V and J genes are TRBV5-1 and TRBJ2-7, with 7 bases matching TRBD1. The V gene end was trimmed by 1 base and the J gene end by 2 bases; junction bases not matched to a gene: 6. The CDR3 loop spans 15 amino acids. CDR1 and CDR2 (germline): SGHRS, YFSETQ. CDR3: CASSLQGDSTYEQYF. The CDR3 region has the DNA TGCGCCAGCAGCTTGCAGGGGGACAGCACCTACGAGCAGTACTTC.

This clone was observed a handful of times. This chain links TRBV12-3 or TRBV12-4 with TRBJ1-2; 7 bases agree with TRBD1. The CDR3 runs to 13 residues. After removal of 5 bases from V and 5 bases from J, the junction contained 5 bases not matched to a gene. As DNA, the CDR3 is TGTGCCAGCAGTACGACAGGGATTTATGGCTACACCTTC. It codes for CASSTTGIYGYTF.

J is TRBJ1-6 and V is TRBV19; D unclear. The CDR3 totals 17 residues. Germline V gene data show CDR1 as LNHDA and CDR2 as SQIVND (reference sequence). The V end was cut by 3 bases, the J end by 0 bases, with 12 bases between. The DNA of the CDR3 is TGTGCCAGTAGTATGATGTCCGGGAGCTCCTATAATTCACCCCTCCACTTT. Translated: CASSMMSGSSYNSPLHF.

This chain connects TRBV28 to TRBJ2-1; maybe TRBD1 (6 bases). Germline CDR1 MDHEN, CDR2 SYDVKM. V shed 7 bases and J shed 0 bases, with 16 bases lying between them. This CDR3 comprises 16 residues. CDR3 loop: CASTTTGTPSYNEQFF. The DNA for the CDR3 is TGTGCCAGCACAACTACCGGGACACCCTCCTACAATGAGCAGTTCTTC. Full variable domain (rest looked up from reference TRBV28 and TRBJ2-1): DVKVTQSSRYLVKRTGEKVFLECVQDMDHENMFWYRQDPGLGLRLIYFSYDVKMKEKGDIPEGYSVSREKKERFSLILESASTNQTSMYLCASTTTGTPSYNEQFFGPGTRLTVL.

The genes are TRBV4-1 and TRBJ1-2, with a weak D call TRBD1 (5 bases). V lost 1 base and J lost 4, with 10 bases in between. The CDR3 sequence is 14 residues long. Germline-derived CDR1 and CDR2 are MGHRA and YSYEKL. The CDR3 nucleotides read TGCGCCAGCAGCCAAGGGGGGGGTCTCTATGGCTACACCTTC. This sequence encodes CASSQGGGLYGYTF.

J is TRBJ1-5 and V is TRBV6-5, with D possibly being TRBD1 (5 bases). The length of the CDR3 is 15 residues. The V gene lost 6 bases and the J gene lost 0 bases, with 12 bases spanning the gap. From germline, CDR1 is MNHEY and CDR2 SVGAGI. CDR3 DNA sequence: TGTGCCAGCAGATTGACAGCATATAGCAATCAGCCCCAGCATTTT. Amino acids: CASRLTAYSNQPQHF.

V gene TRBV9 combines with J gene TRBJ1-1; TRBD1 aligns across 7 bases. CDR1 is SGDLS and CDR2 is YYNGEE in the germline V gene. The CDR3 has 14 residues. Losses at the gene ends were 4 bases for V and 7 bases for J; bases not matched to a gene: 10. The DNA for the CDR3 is TGTGCCAGCAGCCTCGGGACAGCCGATTATGAAGCTTTCTTT. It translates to CASSLGTADYEAFF.

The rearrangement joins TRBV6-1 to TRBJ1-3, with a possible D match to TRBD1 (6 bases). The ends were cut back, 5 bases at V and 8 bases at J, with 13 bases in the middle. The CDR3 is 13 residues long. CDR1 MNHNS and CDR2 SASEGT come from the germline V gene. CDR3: CASSLTTGDTIYF. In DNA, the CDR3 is TGTGCCAGCAGTCTCACGACAGGAGACACCATATATTTT.

This chain's CDR3 is CASSLLRDRGTNEKLFF. The CDR3 coding sequence is TGTGCCAGCAGCTTACTCAGGGACAGGGGAACTAATGAAAAACTGTTTTTT. The chain has TRBV7-9 and TRBJ1-4; TRBD1 aligns across 10 bases. V shed 2 bases, J shed 1 base, and the junction held 4 bases outside the gene matches. Germline loops: CDR1 SEHNR, CDR2 FQNEAQ (reference sequence). The CDR3 is made up of 17 amino acids.

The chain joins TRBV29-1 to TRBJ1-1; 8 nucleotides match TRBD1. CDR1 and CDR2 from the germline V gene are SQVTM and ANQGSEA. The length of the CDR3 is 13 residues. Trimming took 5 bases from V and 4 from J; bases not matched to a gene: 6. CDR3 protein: CSVKQGVGTEAFF. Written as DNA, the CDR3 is TGCAGCGTTAAACAGGGGGTGGGCACTGAAGCTTTCTTT.

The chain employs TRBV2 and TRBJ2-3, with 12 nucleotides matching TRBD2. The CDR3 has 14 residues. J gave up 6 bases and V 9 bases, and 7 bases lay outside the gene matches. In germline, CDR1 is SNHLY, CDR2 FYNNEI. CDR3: CASVLAGGRDTQYF. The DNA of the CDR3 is TGTGCCAGTGTTCTAGCGGGGGGGCGGGATACGCAGTATTTT.